This TCR beta chain was sequenced during a study of blood T cells in healthy people across ages. Per germline, CDR1 MDHEN and CDR2 SYDVKM. This CDR3 has 14 residues. J lost 4 bases, V lost 6 bases, and 9 bases had no gene match. Peripheral blood was drawn, approximately 9.5 milliliters per donor. A second PCR of roughly 6 to 12 cycles used a sample-barcoded 5' primer and a J-beta primer mix. MiXCR, applied by TCRdb to the 5' RACE reads, yields one record per CDR3 protein. Among some 750,000 distinct CDR3 sequences listed, 20% to 25% were seen once. The chain has TRBV28 and TRBJ2-7; 7 nucleotides match TRBD1. The sequenced sample was blood. The clonotype was recovered from a man in his sixties or seventies in good health. CDR3 sequence: CASRPGTAEYEQYF. Written as DNA, the CDR3 is TGTGCCAGCAGACCAGGGACAGCTGAGTACGAGCAGTACTTC.